These 4 T cell receptor beta chains came from one sample sequenced in a study of T cell changes during pregnancy in multiple sclerosis. Using immunoSEQ multiplex PCR, the repertoire was profiled, and TCRdb retains in-frame clones only, with some absent. The profile covers tens of thousands of clones, with 90% appearing a single time and more than 2% taken by the ten largest. The input for sequencing was peripheral blood, taken in the first trimester of pregnancy. These receptors all come from a female donor in good health, enrolled as a control in a pregnancy study.

V is TRBV27 and J is TRBJ2-7; 7 bases are shared with TRBD1. With V trimmed by 6 bases and J by 6 bases, 5 bases remained unmatched. CDR3 size: 12 residues. Germline-derived CDR1 and CDR2 are MNHEY and SMNVEV (reference sequence). CDR3 residues: CASRTRTGEQYF. In DNA, the CDR3 is TGTGCCAGCAGGACCCGGACAGGCGAGCAGTACTTC.

This chain joins TRBV4-1 and TRBJ2-1; 8 nucleotides agree with TRBD2. The CDR3 runs to 18 residues. Germline V gives CDR1 MGHRA, CDR2 YSYEKL. V lost 0 bases and J lost 5; bases outside the gene matches: 12. For the CDR3, the DNA is TGCGCCAGCAGCCAAGATCGGGGGGGGGTTGCATTGGACAATGAGCAGTTCTTC. Amino acids: CASSQDRGGVALDNEQFF.

The chain has TRBV7-9 and TRBJ2-3, with unresolved D. The germline V and J ends were trimmed by 6 bases and 6 bases, with 10 bases remaining between them. CDR3 size: 12 residues. Germline CDR1 and CDR2: SEHNR and FQNEAQ (reference sequence). CDR3 region: CASRPSEDTQYF. The CDR3 DNA sequence: TGTGCCAGCAGACCTTCCGAGGATACGCAGTATTTT.

The chain joins TRBV9 to TRBJ2-5; 14 nucleotides agree with TRBD2. V shed 3 bases, J shed 1 base, and the junction held 2 bases outside the gene matches. CDR3 length: 16 amino acids. CDR1 is SGDLS and CDR2 is YYNGEE in the germline V gene. CDR3 sequence: CASSGLAGGPQETQYF. Written as DNA, the CDR3 is TGTGCCAGCAGCGGACTAGCGGGGGGGCCCCAAGAGACCCAGTACTTC.